This T cell receptor beta chain was found in a study of CD8+ T cells in alopecia areata. Study in general: Patients in the treated group were given tofacitinib by mouth, 5 to 10 mg twice a day. Study results and caveats: Compared with normal scalp, lesional scalp had higher clonality and more expanded CD8+ clones.

CD4+ and CD8+ T cells were sorted from PBMCs. Points on this clone: Its antigen is unidentified.

Extraction of RNA preceded its reverse transcription into cDNA, which served as the sequencing template. Using immunoSEQ multiplex PCR, the repertoire was profiled, and TCRdb retains in-frame clones only, with some absent. The sample consists of about 180,000 clones, about 67% of them appearing once. This CDR3 spans 13 amino acids. After removal of 5 bases from V and 9 bases from J, the junction contained 5 bases not matched to a gene. Germline V gives CDR1 MNHEY, CDR2 SVGAGI. The TCR comes from a human donor with alopecia areata. The input for sequencing was CD8+ T cells sorted from blood, taken at week 0. The chain is built from TRBV6-5 and TRBJ2-1; 9 bases fit TRBD1. CDR3 DNA sequence: TGTGCCAGCAGTCTAACAGGGGGCTCTGAGCAGTTCTTC. Translated, it gives CASSLTGGSEQFF.